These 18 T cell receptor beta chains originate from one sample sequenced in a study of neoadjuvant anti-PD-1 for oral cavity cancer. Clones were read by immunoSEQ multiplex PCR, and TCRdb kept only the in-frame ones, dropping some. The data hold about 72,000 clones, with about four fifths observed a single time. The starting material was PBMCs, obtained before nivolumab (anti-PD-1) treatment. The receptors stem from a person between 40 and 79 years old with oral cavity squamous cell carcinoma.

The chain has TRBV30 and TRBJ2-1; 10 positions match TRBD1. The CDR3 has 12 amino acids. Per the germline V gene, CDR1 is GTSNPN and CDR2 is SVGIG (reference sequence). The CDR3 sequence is CAISDRGDEQFF. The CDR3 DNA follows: TGTGCTATCTCGGACAGGGGGGATGAGCAGTTCTTC. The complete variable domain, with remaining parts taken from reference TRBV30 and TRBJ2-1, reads SQTIHQWPATLVQPVGSPLSLECTVEGTSNPNLYWYRQAAGRGLQLLFYSVGIGQISSEVPQNLSASRPQDRQFILSSKKLLLSDSGFYLCAISDRGDEQFFGPGTRLTVL.

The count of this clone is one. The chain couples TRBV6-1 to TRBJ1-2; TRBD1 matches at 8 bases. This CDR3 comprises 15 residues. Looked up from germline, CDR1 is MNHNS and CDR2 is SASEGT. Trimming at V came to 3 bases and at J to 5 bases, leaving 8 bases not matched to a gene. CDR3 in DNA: TGTGCCAGCAGTGAGCCAGGGGGCCTTTGGTATGGCTACACCTTC. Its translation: CASSEPGGLWYGYTF.

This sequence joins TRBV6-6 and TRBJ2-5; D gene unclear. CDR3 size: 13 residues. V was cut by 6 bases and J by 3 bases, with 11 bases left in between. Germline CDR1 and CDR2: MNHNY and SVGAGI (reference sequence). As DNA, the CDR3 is TGTGCCAGCAGAACCGGGTTCGAAGAGACCCAGTACTTC. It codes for CASRTGFEETQYF.

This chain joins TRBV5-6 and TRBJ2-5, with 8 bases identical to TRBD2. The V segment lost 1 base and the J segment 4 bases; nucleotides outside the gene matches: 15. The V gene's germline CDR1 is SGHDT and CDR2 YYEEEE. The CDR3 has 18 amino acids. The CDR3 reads CASSLTGGPGGGRETQYF. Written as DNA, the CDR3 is TGTGCCAGCAGCTTGACGGGGGGGCCGGGAGGCGGGAGAGAGACCCAGTACTTC.

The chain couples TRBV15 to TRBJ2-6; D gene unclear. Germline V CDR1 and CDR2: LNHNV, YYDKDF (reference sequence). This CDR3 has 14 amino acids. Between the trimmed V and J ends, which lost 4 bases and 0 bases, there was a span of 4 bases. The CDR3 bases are TGTGCCACCAGCATCCGCTCTGGGGCCAACGTCCTGACTTTC. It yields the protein CATSIRSGANVLTF. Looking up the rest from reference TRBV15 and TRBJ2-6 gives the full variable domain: DAMVIQNPRYQVTQFGKPVTLSCSQTLNHNVMYWYQQKSSQAPKLLFHYYDKDFNNEADTPDNFQSRRPNTSFCFLDIRSPGLGDTAMYLCATSIRSGANVLTFGAGSRLTVL.

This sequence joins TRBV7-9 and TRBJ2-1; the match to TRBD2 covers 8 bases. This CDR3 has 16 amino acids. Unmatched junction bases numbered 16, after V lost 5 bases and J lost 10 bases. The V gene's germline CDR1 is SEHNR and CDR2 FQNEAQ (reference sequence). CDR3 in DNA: TGTGCCAGCAGCCACCAGAGACTAGCGAATTTAGGGGAGCAGTTCTTC. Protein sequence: CASSHQRLANLGEQFF. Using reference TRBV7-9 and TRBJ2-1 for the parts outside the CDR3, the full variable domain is DTGVSQNPRHKITKRGQNVTFRCDPISEHNRLYWYRQTLGQGPEFLTYFQNEAQLEKSRLLSDRFSAERPKGSFSTLEIQRTEQGDSAMYLCASSHQRLANLGEQFFGPGTRLTVL.

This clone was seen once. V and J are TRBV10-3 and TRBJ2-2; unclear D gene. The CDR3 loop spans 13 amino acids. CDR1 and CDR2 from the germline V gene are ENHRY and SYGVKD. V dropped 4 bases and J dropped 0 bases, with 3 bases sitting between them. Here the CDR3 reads CAISGANTGELFF. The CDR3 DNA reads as TGTGCCATCAGTGGGGCGAACACCGGGGAGCTGTTTTTT.

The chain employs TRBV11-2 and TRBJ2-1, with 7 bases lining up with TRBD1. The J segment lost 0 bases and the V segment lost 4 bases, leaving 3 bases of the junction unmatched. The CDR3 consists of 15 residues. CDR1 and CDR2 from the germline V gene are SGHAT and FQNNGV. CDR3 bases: TGTGCCAGCAGCTCGGGACAGAGCTCCTACAATGAGCAGTTCTTC. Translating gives CASSSGQSSYNEQFF.

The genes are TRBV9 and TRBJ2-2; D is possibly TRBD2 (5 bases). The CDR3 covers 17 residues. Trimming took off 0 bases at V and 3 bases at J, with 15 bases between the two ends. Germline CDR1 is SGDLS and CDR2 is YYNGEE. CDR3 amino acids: CASSVGYSSRDTGELFF. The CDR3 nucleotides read TGTGCCAGCAGCGTAGGGTATAGCTCGAGGGACACCGGGGAGCTGTTTTTT.

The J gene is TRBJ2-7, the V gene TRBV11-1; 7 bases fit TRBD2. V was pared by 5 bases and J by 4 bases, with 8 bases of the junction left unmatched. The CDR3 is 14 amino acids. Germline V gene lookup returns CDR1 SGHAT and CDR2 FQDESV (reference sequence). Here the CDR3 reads CASSPTSLAYEQYF. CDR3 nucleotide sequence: TGTGCCAGCAGCCCGACTAGCCTCGCTTACGAGCAGTACTTC.

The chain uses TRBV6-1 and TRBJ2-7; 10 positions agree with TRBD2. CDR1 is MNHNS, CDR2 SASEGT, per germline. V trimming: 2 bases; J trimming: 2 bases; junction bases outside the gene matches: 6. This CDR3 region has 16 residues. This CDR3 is CASSESSSGRAYEQYF. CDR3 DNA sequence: TGTGCCAGCAGTGAAAGCTCTAGCGGGAGAGCCTACGAGCAGTACTTC.

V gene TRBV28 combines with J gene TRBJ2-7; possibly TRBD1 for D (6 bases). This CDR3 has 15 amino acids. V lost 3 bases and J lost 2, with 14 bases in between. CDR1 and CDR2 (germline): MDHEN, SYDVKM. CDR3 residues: CASSFSARGTYEQYF. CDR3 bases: TGTGCCAGCAGTTTTTCCGCCAGGGGCACCTACGAGCAGTACTTC.

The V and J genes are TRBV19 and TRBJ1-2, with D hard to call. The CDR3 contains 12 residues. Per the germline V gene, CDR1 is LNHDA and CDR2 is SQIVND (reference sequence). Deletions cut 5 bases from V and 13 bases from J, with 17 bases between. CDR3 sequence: CASSLRPSRRTF. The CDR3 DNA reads TGTGCCAGTAGTCTCCGGCCGTCCCGCCGCACCTTC.

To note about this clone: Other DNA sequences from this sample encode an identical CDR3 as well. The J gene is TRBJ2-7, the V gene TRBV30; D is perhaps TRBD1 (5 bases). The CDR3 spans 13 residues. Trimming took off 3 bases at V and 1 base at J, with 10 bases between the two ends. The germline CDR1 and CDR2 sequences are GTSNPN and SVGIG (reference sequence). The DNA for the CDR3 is TGTGCCTGGAGGAAAGGACAATCCTACGAGCAGTACTTC. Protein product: CAWRKGQSYEQYF.

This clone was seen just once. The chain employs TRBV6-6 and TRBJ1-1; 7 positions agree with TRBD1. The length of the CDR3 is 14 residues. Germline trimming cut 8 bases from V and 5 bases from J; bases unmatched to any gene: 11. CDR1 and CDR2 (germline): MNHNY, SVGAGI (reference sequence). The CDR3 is CASLDTRGGTEAFF. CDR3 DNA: TGTGCCAGCCTGGATACCAGGGGGGGGACTGAAGCTTTCTTT.

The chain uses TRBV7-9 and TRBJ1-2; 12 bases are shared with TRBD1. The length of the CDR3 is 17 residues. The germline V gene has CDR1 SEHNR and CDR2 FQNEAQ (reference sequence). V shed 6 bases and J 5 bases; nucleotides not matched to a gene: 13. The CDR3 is CASRRERDRGLEYGYTF. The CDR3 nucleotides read TGTGCCAGCAGACGCGAGCGGGACAGGGGGCTAGAGTATGGCTACACCTTC. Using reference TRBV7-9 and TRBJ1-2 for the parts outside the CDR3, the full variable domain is DTGVSQNPRHKITKRGQNVTFRCDPISEHNRLYWYRQTLGQGPEFLTYFQNEAQLEKSRLLSDRFSAERPKGSFSTLEIQRTEQGDSAMYLCASRRERDRGLEYGYTFGSGTRLTVV.

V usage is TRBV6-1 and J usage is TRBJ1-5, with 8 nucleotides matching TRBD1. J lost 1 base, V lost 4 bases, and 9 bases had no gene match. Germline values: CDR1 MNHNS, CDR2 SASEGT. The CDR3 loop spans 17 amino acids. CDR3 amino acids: CASSVPVTGGSNQPQHF. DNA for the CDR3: TGTGCCAGCAGTGTGCCGGTAACAGGGGGAAGCAATCAGCCCCAGCATTTT.

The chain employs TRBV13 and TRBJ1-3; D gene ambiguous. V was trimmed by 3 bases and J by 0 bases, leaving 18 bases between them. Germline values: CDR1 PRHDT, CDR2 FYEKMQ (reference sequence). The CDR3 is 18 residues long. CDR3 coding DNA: TGTGCCAGCAGCTTCGGGGAGTCCCGGTATTACTCTGGAAACACCATATATTTT. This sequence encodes CASSFGESRYYSGNTIYF.